Each of the 19 T cell receptor beta chains below was sequenced from the same sample in a study of beta chain features in type 1 diabetes. These TCRs are of unknown antigen specificity. The whole isolated RNA underwent reverse transcription, so sequencing captured expressed TCRB transcripts. TCRdb's copy holds only in-frame clones and misses some; the assay was immunoSEQ multiplex PCR. The sample holds 600,000 to 750,000 clones, 9.5% to 15% seen once. Study-wide points: In all four CD4+ subsets, TCRB CDR3 length was significantly, moderately reduced in type 1 diabetes.

The sample comprised naive CD4+ T cells from blood. All receptors derive from a man aged 25 to 40 with type 1 diabetes.

This clone has more than one count but fewer than ten. This chain joins TRBV29-1 and TRBJ1-3, with 7 bases aligning to TRBD1. Trimming took 6 bases from V and 0 from J; bases not matched to a gene: 20. The CDR3 loop spans 19 amino acids. Germline V gene data show CDR1 as SQVTM and CDR2 as ANQGSEA. The CDR3 region is CSVTAKRDSRSSSGNTIYF. The CDR3 nucleotides read TGCAGCGTCACCGCTAAAAGGGACAGCCGGTCGAGCTCTGGAAACACCATATATTTT.

In the case of this clone: Additional DNA sequences in this sample encode the identical CDR3. The V and J genes are TRBV7-2 and TRBJ2-5; TRBD2 matches 7 bases. With V trimmed by 3 bases and J by 2 bases, 3 bases remained unmatched. This CDR3 is built from 14 residues. CDR1 is SGHTA, CDR2 FQGNSA, per germline. The CDR3 DNA is TGTGCCAGCAGCTTGGGAGCGGGGCAAGAGACCCAGTACTTC. Encoded protein: CASSLGAGQETQYF.

This clone was seen a few times. CDR3 DNA: TGTGCCAGCAGCTTAGATGAAGTAGCCTCCTACGAGCAGTACTTC. It translates to CASSLDEVASYEQYF. The rearrangement links TRBV7-9 to TRBJ2-7; D is undetermined. CDR3 size: 15 residues. Trimming cost V 1 base and J 0 bases, with 10 bases left between them. Germline lookup yields CDR1 SEHNR and CDR2 FQNEAQ (reference sequence).

Only a few counts were recorded for this clone. V usage is TRBV21-1 and J usage is TRBJ1-6. TRBV21-1 is reported as a pseudogene. The CDR3 runs to 16 residues. The CDR3 here is CASPRRAGPYNSPLHF. CDR3 nucleotide sequence: TGTGCCAGCCCACGGAGGGCAGGGCCATATAATTCACCCCTCCACTTT.

This clone was seen only a few times. V gene TRBV19 combines with J gene TRBJ2-7; 10 bases fit TRBD2. The ends lost 10 bases at V and 5 bases at J; junction bases unmatched: 11. Per the germline V gene, CDR1 is LNHDA and CDR2 is SQIVND (reference sequence). CDR3 length: 14 residues. The CDR3 reads CATGTSAYLDEQYF. The CDR3 region has the DNA TGTGCCACCGGGACTAGCGCGTACCTCGACGAGCAGTACTTC.

This clone occurred a few times. The rearrangement joins TRBV5-1 to TRBJ1-1; D may be TRBD1 (5 bases). Trimming left V 5 bases short and J 0 bases short, with 11 bases between. CDR3 length: 14 amino acids. CDR1 SGHRS and CDR2 YFSETQ come from the germline V gene. CDR3 loop: CASSQGTLNTEAFF. The CDR3 nucleotides read TGCGCCAGCAGTCAAGGGACCTTGAACACTGAAGCTTTCTTT.

This clone was counted a few times. The rearrangement links TRBV11-3 to TRBJ2-5; TRBD2 matches at 7 bases. The germline CDR1 and CDR2 sequences are SGHNT and YENEEA. The V gene end was trimmed by 3 bases and the J gene end by 7 bases; junction bases not matched to a gene: 2. CDR3 length equals 12 residues. CDR3 nucleotide sequence: TGTGCCAGCAGCTTTCGGGAGGCGACCCAGTACTTC. Its protein is CASSFREATQYF.

The table lists this clone with a few counts. V is TRBV4-1 and J is TRBJ2-1; 9 positions match TRBD2. CDR3 length: 17 amino acids. With 1 base clipped from V and 3 bases from J, the junction kept 7 bases outside the gene matches. Germline V gene lookup returns CDR1 MGHRA and CDR2 YSYEKL. The CDR3 reads CASSQGLAGARYNEQFF. The DNA for the CDR3 is TGCGCCAGCAGCCAAGGGTTAGCGGGGGCACGCTACAATGAGCAGTTCTTC.

This clone was seen a handful of times. This rearrangement joins TRBV28 to TRBJ2-6; possible D gene TRBD1, 5 bases. Trimming pared 8 bases from V and 0 bases from J, leaving 11 bases between. The CDR3 has 15 amino acids. CDR1 is MDHEN, CDR2 SYDVKM, per germline. The CDR3 reads CASHQQGSGANVLTF. The CDR3 nucleotides are TGTGCCAGCCACCAGCAGGGCTCTGGGGCCAACGTCCTGACTTTC.

J is TRBJ2-3 and V is TRBV4-3; D unclear. Looked up from germline, CDR1 is LGHNA and CDR2 is YSLEER. V was clipped by 4 bases and J by 4 bases, with 18 bases between them. This CDR3 has 16 residues. Here the CDR3 reads CASSLYLSAGPDTQYF. CDR3 bases: TGCGCCAGCAGCCTTTACTTATCCGCAGGCCCAGATACGCAGTATTTT.

Note on this clone: Additional DNA sequences in this sample encode the identical CDR3. The rearrangement uses TRBV25-1 and TRBJ2-6; possibly TRBD1 for D (5 bases). Germline values: CDR1 MGHDK, CDR2 SYGVNS. The CDR3 loop spans 15 amino acids. V lost 6 bases and J lost 4, with 13 bases in between. The CDR3 reads CASSVTGAGANVLTF. In nucleotides, the CDR3 is TGTGCCAGCAGCGTCACAGGCGCGGGGGCCAACGTCCTGACTTTC.

The chain employs TRBV10-3 and TRBJ2-5, with TRBD2 matching over 14 bases. Per the germline V gene, CDR1 is ENHRY and CDR2 is SYGVKD. The length of the CDR3 is 16 residues. Germline trimming cut 4 bases from V and 5 bases from J; bases unmatched to any gene: 6. CDR3 coding DNA: TGTGCCATCAGTGCTGGACTAGCGGGGGGCCGGGAGACCCAGTACTTC. Translating it yields CAISAGLAGGRETQYF.

This clone was observed a handful of times. The rearrangement joins TRBV2 to TRBJ2-7; 9 bases match TRBD1. From germline, CDR1 is SNHLY and CDR2 FYNNEI. Unmatched junction bases numbered 5, after V lost 5 bases and J lost 3 bases. The CDR3 is 14 amino acids. Here the CDR3 reads CASSSGQGFYEQYF. CDR3 DNA sequence: TGTGCCAGCAGTTCGGGACAGGGTTTCTACGAGCAGTACTTC.

A few counts support this clone. The rearrangement joins TRBV7-9 to TRBJ1-4; D call uncertain. V was clipped by 2 bases and J by 0 bases, with 13 bases between them. This CDR3 region has 17 residues. Germline loops: CDR1 SEHNR, CDR2 FQNEAQ (reference sequence). The CDR3: CASSLLLGSSTNEKLFF. CDR3 nucleotides: TGTGCCAGCAGCTTATTACTGGGTTCCTCAACTAATGAAAAACTGTTTTTT. Variable domain in full (rest from reference TRBV7-9 and TRBJ1-4): DTGVSQNPRHKITKRGQNVTFRCDPISEHNRLYWYRQTLGQGPEFLTYFQNEAQLEKSRLLSDRFSAERPKGSFSTLEIQRTEQGDSAMYLCASSLLLGSSTNEKLFFGSGTQLSVL.

In this sample, this clone turned up a few times. The chain recombines TRBV30 with TRBJ1-5; TRBD1 might be the D (6 bases). The germline V gene encodes CDR1 GTSNPN and CDR2 SVGIG (reference sequence). The CDR3 length is 13 residues. V lost 2 bases and J lost 4, with 9 bases in between. The CDR3 here is CAWSKGGNQPQHF. In DNA form, the CDR3 reads TGTGCCTGGAGTAAAGGGGGGAATCAGCCCCAGCATTTT.

This clone was recorded a few times. Here the CDR3 reads CASVRGQGAGELFF. DNA for the CDR3: TGTGCCAGCGTCCGCGGACAGGGGGCCGGGGAGCTGTTTTTT. J is TRBJ2-2 and V is TRBV2; 10 bases agree with TRBD1. V dropped 8 bases and J dropped 6; count of bases not matched to a gene: 6. CDR1 and CDR2 (germline): SNHLY, FYNNEI. This CDR3 has 14 amino acids.

V usage is TRBV5-1 and J usage is TRBJ1-3; weak D call: TRBD1 (5 bases). V was shortened by 4 bases and J by 0 bases, with 17 bases between the two germline ends. This CDR3 has 17 residues. Looked up from germline, CDR1 is SGHRS and CDR2 is YFSETQ. The CDR3 spells CASSHNSGRFSGNTIYF. CDR3 bases: TGCGCCAGCAGCCACAATTCAGGGCGATTCTCTGGAAACACCATATATTTT.

The chain couples TRBV9 to TRBJ1-4, with D tentatively TRBD1 (6 bases). Germline assignment: CDR1 SGDLS and CDR2 YYNGEE. The CDR3 spans 14 residues. V was pared by 4 bases and J by 8 bases, with 15 bases between. The CDR3 region has the DNA TGTGCCAGCAGCCCCCGACAGGACCCCGAAAAACTGTTTTTT. This codes for CASSPRQDPEKLFF. The whole variable domain, remainder taken from reference TRBV9 and TRBJ1-4, is DSGVTQTPKHLITATGQRVTLRCSPRSGDLSVYWYQQSLDQGLQFLIQYYNGEERAKGNILERFSAQQFPDLHSELNLSSLELGDSALYFCASSPRQDPEKLFFGSGTQLSVL.

This clone has only a few counts. The same CDR3 arises from other DNA sequences in this sample as well. The chain is built from TRBV30 and TRBJ2-5; maybe TRBD1 (6 bases). CDR3 length: 15 amino acids. Germline values: CDR1 GTSNPN, CDR2 SVGIG (reference sequence). V lost 2 bases and J 5 bases, leaving 18 bases between the germline ends. CDR3: CAWSSFQGGGETQYF. CDR3 in DNA: TGTGCCTGGAGTTCTTTCCAGGGTGGGGGCGAGACCCAGTACTTC.